Given below is one TCR beta chain in context. Its cognate antigen is unknown. Germline lookup yields CDR1 MNHEY and CDR2 SVGEGT. The CDR3 has 13 amino acids. Trimming pared 2 bases from V and 9 bases from J, leaving 12 bases between. Making the TCR beta libraries involved quantitative 5'-RACE with molecular barcodes. In TCRdb, the 5' RACE reads were re-called with MiXCR into one record per CDR3 protein. The table records roughly 670,000 distinct CDR3 sequences, roughly 19% of them present only once. This entry is derived from a study of CD8 T cells in ankylosing spondylitis. General study results and limits: Characteristic, it appeared, of ankylosing spondylitis blood was a TCR beta motif of about eight highly homologous variants. In synovial fluid and blood from reactive arthritis, some motif variants were previously reported. Reportedly, matched ankylosing spondylitis synovial fluid was significantly enriched for disease-linked clones.

The specimen sequenced was blood, either unsorted or a sorted T cell fraction (not recorded which). The V gene is TRBV6-2 or TRBV6-3, the J gene TRBJ2-3; tentative D call: TRBD2 (6 bases). This clonotype was sampled from a male donor with ankylosing spondylitis. This CDR3 is CASSYLSSGTQYF. CDR3 bases: TGTGCCAGCAGTTACCTCTCCAGCGGGACGCAGTATTTT.